The 5 T cell receptor beta chains reported below all come from one sample, sequenced in a study of blood T cell repertoires in COVID-19 (dated by TCRdb to about 2020). The library was produced with the immunoSEQ multiplex PCR assay. Here the immuneACCESS table is served through TCRdb, limited to in-frame sequences with V and J called. Missing clones are a known gap in these copies; in checked studies unresolved V genes cover under half, and the rest lacks a known reason. The sample data list about 300,000 clones, and about nine tenths of these were observed just once. Approximately 7.5% of the sample goes to the ten largest clones. Sequences were obtained from peripheral blood. The receptors stem from a woman aged 25 to 39 with COVID-19, enrolled during active disease.

There are a few counts of this clone. The chain recombines TRBV11-2 with TRBJ2-1; 8 bases are a match to TRBD2. V gave up 1 base and J gave up 7 bases; unmatched junction bases: 9. The CDR3 is 16 amino acids. Germline V gives CDR1 SGHAT, CDR2 FQNNGV. DNA for the CDR3: TGTGCCAGCAGCTTAGGACCGGGAGGGCCCACGAATGAGCAGTTCTTC. Translation: CASSLGPGGPTNEQFF.

The rearrangement joins TRBV3-1 (or the pseudogene TRBV3-2) to TRBJ2-7; the D is unclear. This CDR3 contains 16 residues. V lost 0 bases to trimming and J lost 0 bases, with 12 bases between them. Germline V gene lookup returns CDR1 LGHDT and CDR2 YNNKEL (reference sequence). The CDR3: CASSQDGQVDSYEQYF. CDR3 nucleotide sequence: TGTGCCAGCAGCCAAGACGGCCAGGTAGACTCCTACGAGCAGTACTTC.

The V and J genes are TRBV7-9 and TRBJ2-4, with D uncertain. The CDR3 totals 17 residues. From germline, CDR1 is SEHNR and CDR2 FQNEAQ (reference sequence). Between the trimmed V and J ends, which lost 3 bases and 0 bases, there was a span of 15 bases. CDR3 region: CASSFTPENLAKNIQYF. DNA for the CDR3: TGTGCCAGCAGCTTCACGCCGGAGAACCTAGCCAAAAACATTCAGTACTTC.

The chain has TRBV14 and TRBJ2-1; 9 bases fit TRBD2. Germline V gene lookup returns CDR1 SGHDN and CDR2 FVKESK. The V gene end was trimmed by 7 bases and the J gene end by 4 bases; junction bases not matched to a gene: 5. The CDR3 length is 14 residues. DNA for the CDR3: TGTGCCAGCAACGTAGCGGGAGAGTACAATGAGCAGTTCTTC. Protein: CASNVAGEYNEQFF.

The rearrangement joins TRBV7-9 to TRBJ1-2; the match to TRBD1 covers 8 bases. The CDR3 length is 15 residues. Germline CDR1 is SEHNR and CDR2 is FQNEAQ (reference sequence). The V segment lost 6 bases and the J segment 8 bases; nucleotides outside the gene matches: 14. The CDR3 sequence: CASRNTQGAGEGYTF. The CDR3 DNA reads TGTGCCAGCAGAAACACCCAGGGGGCCGGGGAAGGCTACACCTTC.